A single sample gave rise to the 25 T cell receptor beta chains below, sequenced in a study of blood T cell repertoires in COVID-19. Method: immunoSEQ multiplex PCR; TCRdb's copy keeps in-frame clones and lacks some. The sample lists approximately 200,000 clones, 80% to 90% seen once, with roughly 6.2% in the top ten. Material: peripheral blood. Receptor source: a man between 60 and 75 years old who had recovered from COVID-19.

This clone was recorded once. The V call is TRBV2, the J call TRBJ1-5, with 8 bases that match TRBD1. Germline V gene data show CDR1 as SNHLY and CDR2 as FYNNEI. This CDR3 region has 15 residues. V dropped 6 bases and J dropped 3; count of bases not matched to a gene: 7. CDR3 sequence reads: CASRQDRDDNQPQHF. DNA for the CDR3: TGTGCCAGCAGGCAGGACAGGGATGACAATCAGCCCCAGCATTTT.

The chain couples TRBV6-6 to TRBJ1-4; weak D call: TRBD1 (6 bases). CDR1 and CDR2 (germline): MNHNY, SVGAGI (reference sequence). The CDR3 runs to 15 residues. V lost 2 bases and J lost 7, with 14 bases in between. CDR3 residues: CASSYVQGNGEKLFF. CDR3 sequence (DNA): TGTGCCAGCAGTTACGTACAGGGTAACGGTGAAAAACTGTTTTTT.

The rearrangement links TRBV6-5 to TRBJ2-1, with TRBD1 identical over 10 bases. V was pared by 5 bases and J by 15 bases, with 16 bases of the junction left unmatched. The CDR3 is 15 residues long. Looked up from germline, CDR1 is MNHEY and CDR2 is SVGAGI. Written as DNA, the CDR3 is TGTGCCAGCAGTCCGGGGGGACAGGGGTTAACGGAACGGTTCTTC. Residues: CASSPGGQGLTERFF.

The J gene is TRBJ2-7, the V gene TRBV5-4, with 8 bases matching TRBD2. The CDR3 is made up of 14 amino acids. In germline, CDR1 is SGHNT, CDR2 YYREEE (reference sequence). V gave up 0 bases and J gave up 6 bases; unmatched junction bases: 5. This chain's CDR3 is CASSLGLAIAEQYF. CDR3 in DNA: TGTGCCAGCAGCTTGGGACTAGCGATCGCCGAGCAGTACTTC.

The chain has TRBV27 and TRBJ2-5, with 7 bases fitting TRBD2. CDR3 length: 14 residues. Germline CDR1 reads MNHEY; CDR2 reads SMNVEV (reference sequence). V lost 5 bases to trimming and J lost 4 bases; unmatched junction nucleotides: 7. The CDR3 region is CASSSAGVPETQYF. CDR3 bases: TGTGCCAGCAGTAGCGCGGGGGTCCCAGAGACCCAGTACTTC.

The J gene is TRBJ2-7, the V gene TRBV6-1, with TRBD1 as a possible D gene (6 bases). Trimming pared 2 bases from V and 5 bases from J, leaving 10 bases between. The CDR3 sequence is 13 residues long. Germline CDR1 is MNHNS and CDR2 is SASEGT. CDR3 amino acids: CASSEQGIDEQYF. In DNA, the CDR3 is TGTGCCAGCAGTGAACAGGGGATCGACGAGCAGTACTTC.

The V gene is TRBV7-2, the J gene TRBJ1-1; D not certain. Trimming pared 5 bases from V and 0 bases from J, leaving 10 bases between. This CDR3 is 14 amino acids long. CDR1 SGHTA and CDR2 FQGNSA come from the germline V gene. This CDR3 reads CASSPLTLNTEAFF. The CDR3 DNA reads as TGTGCCAGCAGCCCCCTGACATTGAACACTGAAGCTTTCTTT.

The chain uses TRBV10-3 and TRBJ2-2; tentatively, D is TRBD2 (5 bases). Trimming stripped 7 bases from V and 5 bases from J, with 29 bases between. The germline gives CDR1 ENHRY, CDR2 SYGVKD. The CDR3 length is 19 residues. The CDR3 loop reads CAINPLYDGTLGSTGELFF. For the CDR3, the DNA is TGTGCCATCAACCCATTATACGACGGAACTCTTGGGAGTACCGGGGAGCTGTTTTTT.

The chain joins TRBV27 to TRBJ2-3; D is unresolved. Germline CDR1 and CDR2: MNHEY and SMNVEV (reference sequence). The V gene lost 7 bases and the J gene lost 1 base, with 12 bases spanning the gap. The length of the CDR3 is 14 residues. In nucleotides, the CDR3 is TGTGCCAGCACCCCGTGGGCCGGCACAGATACGCAGTATTTT. This sequence encodes CASTPWAGTDTQYF.

The chain recombines TRBV9 with TRBJ2-3; TRBD2 matches at 14 bases. The J segment lost 0 bases and the V segment lost 4 bases, leaving 13 bases of the junction unmatched. From germline, CDR1 is SGDLS and CDR2 YYNGEE. This CDR3 has 20 amino acids. DNA for the CDR3: TGTGCCAGCAGCCCTGCCCGCGGGACTAGCGGGGGAGCTAGCACAGATACGCAGTATTTT. Protein: CASSPARGTSGGASTDTQYF.

The rearrangement uses TRBV19 and TRBJ1-5; no firm D call. Germline values: CDR1 LNHDA, CDR2 SQIVND (reference sequence). Trimming left V 0 bases short and J 4 bases short, with 10 bases between. This CDR3 comprises 15 residues. In DNA, the CDR3 is TGTGCCAGTAGTATAGACCGGTCGATGAATCAGCCCCAGCATTTT. This sequence encodes CASSIDRSMNQPQHF.

The chain has TRBV2 and TRBJ1-1; D might be TRBD1 (5 bases). The CDR3 is 12 residues long. CDR1 and CDR2 from the germline V gene are SNHLY and FYNNEI. V lost 9 bases to trimming and J lost 0 bases, with 8 bases between them. The CDR3 DNA is TGTGCCAGACAGACAGTGAACACTGAAGCTTTCTTT. Its protein product is CARQTVNTEAFF.

V is TRBV19 and J is TRBJ1-1, with 8 bases lining up with TRBD1. The CDR3 runs 14 residues. Germline-derived CDR1 and CDR2 are LNHDA and SQIVND (reference sequence). The V segment lost 8 bases and the J segment 2 bases; nucleotides outside the gene matches: 7. The CDR3 region has the DNA TGTGCCAGTGGACGGGACAGGCAAAACACTGAAGCTTTCTTT. It encodes CASGRDRQNTEAFF.

This sequence joins TRBV19 and TRBJ1-5, with 9 bases lining up with TRBD1. CDR3 length: 15 residues. Trimming removed 5 bases from V and 2 bases from J; junction bases left unmatched: 4. Germline CDR1 is LNHDA and CDR2 is SQIVND (reference sequence). CDR3 loop: CASSHRGRGNQPQHF. The CDR3 region has the DNA TGTGCCAGTAGTCACAGGGGGCGAGGCAATCAGCCCCAGCATTTT.

The chain uses TRBV7-9 and TRBJ2-2; TRBD1 might be the D (6 bases). Trimming cost V 5 bases and J 0 bases, with 13 bases left between them. CDR3 size: 16 residues. Germline CDR1 and CDR2: SEHNR and FQNEAQ (reference sequence). This chain's CDR3 is CASSTRQDPNTGELFF. The CDR3 DNA follows: TGTGCCAGCAGCACCAGACAGGACCCGAACACCGGGGAGCTGTTTTTT.

The chain carries TRBV10-3 and TRBJ1-4; D is undetermined. Germline values: CDR1 ENHRY, CDR2 SYGVKD. The V end was cut by 6 bases, the J end by 0 bases, with 8 bases between. This CDR3 comprises 14 residues. CDR3 DNA sequence: TGTGCCATCAGGGCGGGTGCAACTAATGAAAAACTGTTTTTT. As protein: CAIRAGATNEKLFF.

This chain joins TRBV28 and TRBJ1-5, with 7 bases matching TRBD1. Trimming removed 11 bases from V and 0 bases from J; junction bases left unmatched: 7. Germline CDR1 and CDR2: MDHEN and SYDVKM. The CDR3 runs to 14 residues. CDR3 in amino acids: CAGCQGGSNQPQHF. CDR3 sequence (DNA): TGTGCCGGGTGCCAGGGGGGTAGCAATCAGCCCCAGCATTTT.

The V gene is TRBV19, the J gene TRBJ2-2; D not certain. Germline V gene lookup returns CDR1 LNHDA and CDR2 SQIVND (reference sequence). The CDR3 extends over 13 amino acids. With 4 bases removed from V and 3 bases from J, the gap between germline ends came to 6 bases. The CDR3 DNA follows: TGTGCCAGTAGTACAGGCTACACCGGGGAGCTGTTTTTT. Its protein product is CASSTGYTGELFF.

This clone was recorded at least ten times. This rearrangement joins TRBV19 to TRBJ1-1, with D maybe TRBD1 (5 bases). The CDR3 loop spans 13 amino acids. Trimming pared 6 bases from V and 9 bases from J, leaving 17 bases between. Germline lookup yields CDR1 LNHDA and CDR2 SQIVND (reference sequence). This CDR3 is CASRFGQGNQAFF. DNA for the CDR3: TGTGCCAGTAGATTCGGGCAGGGTAATCAAGCTTTCTTT.

The rearrangement uses TRBV20-1 and TRBJ2-3; D uncertain. The CDR3 has 11 amino acids. V shed 2 bases and J shed 2 bases, with 2 bases lying between them. Germline V CDR1 and CDR2: DFQATT, SNEGSKA (reference sequence). The CDR3 spells CSARLTDTQYF. DNA for the CDR3: TGCAGTGCTAGACTCACAGATACGCAGTATTTT.

The chain joins TRBV4-2 to TRBJ2-1, with a weak D call TRBD2 (5 bases). Germline-derived CDR1 and CDR2 are LGHNA and YNFKEQ. The V end was cut by 10 bases, the J end by 5 bases, with 18 bases between. The CDR3 consists of 14 residues. The CDR3 loop is CATHRGGPDNEQFF. CDR3 coding DNA: TGTGCCACCCACCGGGGTGGGCCGGACAATGAGCAGTTCTTC.

The V gene is TRBV6-2 or TRBV6-3, the J gene TRBJ2-5, with D possibly matching TRBD2 (5 bases). Germline values: CDR1 MNHEY, CDR2 SVGEGT. This CDR3 is built from 14 residues. Trimming removed 2 bases at V and 5 bases at J, with 12 bases between. For the CDR3, the DNA is TGTGCCAGCAGTTACGAGGGAAGAGGGGAGACCCAGTACTTC. Its translation is CASSYEGRGETQYF.

The chain joins TRBV5-4 to TRBJ2-3; a weak D match, TRBD2 (5 bases). This CDR3 has 13 amino acids. Germline lookup yields CDR1 SGHNT and CDR2 YYREEE (reference sequence). The germline V and J ends were trimmed by 4 bases and 2 bases, with 8 bases remaining between them. CDR3 sequence: CASSPGVTDTQYF. CDR3 nucleotide sequence: TGTGCCAGCAGCCCCGGGGTCACAGATACGCAGTATTTT.

The chain carries TRBV10-3 and TRBJ1-5, with 11 nucleotides matching TRBD1. This CDR3 is built from 17 residues. Germline trimming cut 4 bases from V and 2 bases from J; bases unmatched to any gene: 7. Germline V gene sequence: CDR1 ENHRY, CDR2 SYGVKD. The CDR3 reads CAISVGRTGGGNQPQHF. The DNA for the CDR3 is TGTGCCATCAGTGTTGGAAGGACAGGGGGCGGCAATCAGCCCCAGCATTTT.

The rearrangement joins TRBV29-1 to TRBJ1-2, with D possibly matching TRBD1 (6 bases). The germline V and J ends were trimmed by 6 bases and 2 bases, with 13 bases remaining between them. The CDR3 extends over 13 amino acids. Germline V gene data show CDR1 as SQVTM and CDR2 as ANQGSEA. The CDR3 region is CSVGGGANYGYTF. The CDR3 bases are TGCAGCGTCGGTGGGGGGGCCAACTATGGCTACACCTTC.